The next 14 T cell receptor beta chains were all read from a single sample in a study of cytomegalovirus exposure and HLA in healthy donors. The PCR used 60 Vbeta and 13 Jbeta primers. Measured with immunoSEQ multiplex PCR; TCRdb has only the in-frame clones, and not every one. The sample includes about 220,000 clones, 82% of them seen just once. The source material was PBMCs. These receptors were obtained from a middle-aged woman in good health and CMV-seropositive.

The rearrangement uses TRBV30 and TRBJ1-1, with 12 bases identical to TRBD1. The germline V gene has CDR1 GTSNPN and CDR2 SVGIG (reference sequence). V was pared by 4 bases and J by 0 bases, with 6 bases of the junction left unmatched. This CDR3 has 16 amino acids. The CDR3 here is CAWNIGTGGVNTEAFF. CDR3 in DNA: TGTGCCTGGAACATCGGGACAGGGGGCGTGAACACTGAAGCTTTCTTT. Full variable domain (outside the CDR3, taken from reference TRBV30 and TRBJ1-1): SQTIHQWPATLVQPVGSPLSLECTVEGTSNPNLYWYRQAAGRGLQLLFYSVGIGQISSEVPQNLSASRPQDRQFILSSKKLLLSDSGFYLCAWNIGTGGVNTEAFFGQGTRLTVV.

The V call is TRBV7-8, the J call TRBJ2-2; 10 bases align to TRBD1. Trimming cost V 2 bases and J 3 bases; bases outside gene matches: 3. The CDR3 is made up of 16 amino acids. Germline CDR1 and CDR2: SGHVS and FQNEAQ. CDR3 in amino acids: CASSLTGTGDTGELFF. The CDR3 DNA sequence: TGTGCCAGCAGCTTAACCGGGACAGGGGACACCGGGGAGCTGTTTTTT.

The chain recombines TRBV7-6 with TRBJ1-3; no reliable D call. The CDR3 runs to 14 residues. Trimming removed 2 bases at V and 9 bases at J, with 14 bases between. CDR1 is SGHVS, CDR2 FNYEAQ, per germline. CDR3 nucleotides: TGTGCCAGCAGCTTATCGGAGGACCGGGGCACCATATATTTT. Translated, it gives CASSLSEDRGTIYF.

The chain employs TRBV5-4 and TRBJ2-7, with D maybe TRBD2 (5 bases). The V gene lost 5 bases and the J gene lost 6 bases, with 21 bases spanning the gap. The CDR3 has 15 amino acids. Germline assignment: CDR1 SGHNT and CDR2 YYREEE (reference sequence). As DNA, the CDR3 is TGTGCCAGCAGAAACCCGGACTCGGGGTTGCTCGAGCAGTACTTC. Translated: CASRNPDSGLLEQYF.

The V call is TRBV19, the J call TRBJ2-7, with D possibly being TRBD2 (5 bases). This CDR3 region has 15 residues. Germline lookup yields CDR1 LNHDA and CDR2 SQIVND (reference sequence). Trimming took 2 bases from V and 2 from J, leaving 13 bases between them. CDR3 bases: TGTGCCAGTAGTATACGCTCCGGGGTTACCTACGAGCAGTACTTC. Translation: CASSIRSGVTYEQYF.

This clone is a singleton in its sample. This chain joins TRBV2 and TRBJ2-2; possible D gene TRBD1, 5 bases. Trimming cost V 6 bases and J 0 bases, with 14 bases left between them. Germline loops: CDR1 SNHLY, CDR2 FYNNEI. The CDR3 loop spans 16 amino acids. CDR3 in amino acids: CASRETARANTGELFF. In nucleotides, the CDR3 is TGTGCCAGCAGGGAGACAGCGCGCGCGAACACCGGGGAGCTGTTTTTT.

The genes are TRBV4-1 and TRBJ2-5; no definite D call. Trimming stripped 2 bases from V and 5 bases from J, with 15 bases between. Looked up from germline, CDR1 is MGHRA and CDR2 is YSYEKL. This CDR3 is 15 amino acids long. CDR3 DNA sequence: TGCGCCAGCAGCCAACCACGGTCTGTGTTGGAGACCCAGTACTTC. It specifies CASSQPRSVLETQYF.

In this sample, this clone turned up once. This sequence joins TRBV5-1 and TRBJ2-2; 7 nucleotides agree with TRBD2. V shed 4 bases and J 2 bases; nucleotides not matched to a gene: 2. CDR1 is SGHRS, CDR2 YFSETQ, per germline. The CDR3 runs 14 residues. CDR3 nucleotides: TGCGCCAGCAGCGCGGGACTAAACACCGGGGAGCTGTTTTTT. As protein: CASSAGLNTGELFF.

DNA for the CDR3: TGTGCCAGCAGCCAAGGACTAGCGGGGGGGCTCGGGGAGCTGTTTTTT. It specifies CASSQGLAGGLGELFF. The V gene is TRBV7-3, the J gene TRBJ2-2; 15 bases are shared with TRBD2. From germline, CDR1 is SGHTA and CDR2 FQGTGA. The CDR3 sequence is 16 residues long. V lost 5 bases, J lost 7 bases, and 5 bases stayed unmatched.

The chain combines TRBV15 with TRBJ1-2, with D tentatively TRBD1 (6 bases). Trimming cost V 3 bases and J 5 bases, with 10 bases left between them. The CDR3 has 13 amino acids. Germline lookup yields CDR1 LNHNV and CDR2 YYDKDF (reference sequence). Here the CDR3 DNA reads TGTGCCACCAGCAGGGGCAGGGGTTATGGCTACACCTTC. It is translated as CATSRGRGYGYTF.

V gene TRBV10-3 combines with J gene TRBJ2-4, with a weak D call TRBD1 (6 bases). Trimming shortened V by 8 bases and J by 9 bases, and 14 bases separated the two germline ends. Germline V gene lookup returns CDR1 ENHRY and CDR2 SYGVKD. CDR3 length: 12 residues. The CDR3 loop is CAISRDNGIQYF. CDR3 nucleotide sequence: TGTGCCATCTCTCGGGACAATGGCATTCAGTACTTC.

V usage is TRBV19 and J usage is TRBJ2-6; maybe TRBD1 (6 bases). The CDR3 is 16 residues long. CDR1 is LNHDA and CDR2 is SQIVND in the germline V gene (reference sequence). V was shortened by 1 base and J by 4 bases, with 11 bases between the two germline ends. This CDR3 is CASSIAAGAGANVLTF. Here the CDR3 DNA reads TGTGCCAGTAGTATAGCGGCAGGGGCAGGGGCCAACGTCCTGACTTTC.

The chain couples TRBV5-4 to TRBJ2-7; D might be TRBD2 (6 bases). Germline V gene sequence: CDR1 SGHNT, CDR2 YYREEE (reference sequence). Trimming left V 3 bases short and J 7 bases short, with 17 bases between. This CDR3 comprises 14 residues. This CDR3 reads CASSSYGTLHEQYF. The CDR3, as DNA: TGTGCCAGCAGCTCCTACGGGACTCTGCATGAGCAGTACTTC.

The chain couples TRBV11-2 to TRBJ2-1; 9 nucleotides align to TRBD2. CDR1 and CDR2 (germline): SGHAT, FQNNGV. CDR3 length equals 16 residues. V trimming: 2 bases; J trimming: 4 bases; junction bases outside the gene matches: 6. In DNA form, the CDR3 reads TGTGCCAGCAGCTTATTAAGCGGGGGGTTTTACAATGAGCAGTTCTTC. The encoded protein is CASSLLSGGFYNEQFF.